Below, 5 T cell receptor beta chains from the same sample are listed, as sequenced in a study of cytomegalovirus exposure and HLA in healthy donors. The PCR was carried out with 60 Vbeta primers and 13 Jbeta primers. Produced via immunoSEQ multiplex PCR; TCRdb's table is partial and in-frame only. The sample shows roughly 100,000 clones, roughly 80% of them seen only once. Sequencing used PBMCs. The receptors originated from a female donor in good health and CMV-seronegative.

The chain couples TRBV27 to TRBJ2-5; perhaps TRBD1 as D (6 bases). The CDR3 extends over 12 amino acids. Germline loops: CDR1 MNHEY, CDR2 SMNVEV (reference sequence). V lost 8 bases and J 2 bases, leaving 9 bases between the germline ends. The DNA for the CDR3 is TGTGCCAGCTCGGACAGACAAGAGACCCAGTACTTC. Protein product: CASSDRQETQYF.

The J gene is TRBJ2-2, the V gene TRBV7-9, with D unclear. V was clipped by 0 bases and J by 4 bases, with 9 bases between them. This CDR3 region has 15 residues. CDR1 is SEHNR, CDR2 FQNEAQ, per germline (reference sequence). The DNA for the CDR3 is TGTGCCAGCAGCTTAGCGCTAGTATCCACCGGGGAGCTGTTTTTT. It codes for CASSLALVSTGELFF.

This chain links TRBV10-2 with TRBJ1-5; 10 nucleotides match TRBD1. The CDR3 is 16 residues long. V gave up 2 bases and J gave up 4 bases; unmatched junction bases: 5. Germline V gene data show CDR1 as WSHSY and CDR2 as SAAADI. This chain's CDR3 is CASSEPTGGGNQPQHF. For the CDR3, the DNA is TGCGCCAGCAGTGAGCCGACAGGGGGCGGGAATCAGCCCCAGCATTTT.

The gene calls are TRBV28 and TRBJ2-2; 8 bases line up with TRBD2. V shed 6 bases and J 1 base; nucleotides not matched to a gene: 13. The germline V gene has CDR1 MDHEN and CDR2 SYDVKM. The CDR3 sequence is 18 residues long. The DNA of the CDR3 is TGTGCCAGCAGCCTGACCTGGGTAGCGGGGCAGAACACCGGGGAGCTGTTTTTT. Protein product: CASSLTWVAGQNTGELFF.

This clone was observed a few times. The rearrangement uses TRBV7-9 and TRBJ1-1; D is perhaps TRBD1 (6 bases). V shed 0 bases and J shed 4 bases, with 6 bases lying between them. Per the germline V gene, CDR1 is SEHNR and CDR2 is FQNEAQ (reference sequence). The CDR3 consists of 13 residues. CDR3 coding DNA: TGTGCCAGCAGCTTAGCGACAGGCACTGAAGCTTTCTTT. The encoded protein is CASSLATGTEAFF.